This T cell receptor beta chain was captured in a study of blood T cell repertoires in COVID-19. On the study more broadly: Acute and convalescent COVID-19 specimens originated in the United States, Italy and Spain. The cDNA or gDNA used as material had been derived from T cells, B-cell-depleted T cells, or PBMCs.

Source study methods: Amplified reference gene primers provided the basis for estimating nucleated cell counts. Assay used: immunoSEQ multiplex PCR; TCRdb lists only in-frame clones, some missing. The V and J calls and clone size are taken from that table; D and trimming were inferred from the DNA. The sample holds 120,000 to 150,000 clones, 87% seen once. Germline trimming cut 4 bases from V and 7 bases from J; bases unmatched to any gene: 13. CDR3 size: 15 residues. The V gene's germline CDR1 is SGHDN and CDR2 FVKESK. This sequence joins TRBV14 and TRBJ2-7, with 7 bases fitting TRBD2. Sequenced: peripheral blood. This receptor was taken from a woman aged 45-65 years with active or convalescent COVID-19. In DNA form, the CDR3 reads TGTGCCAGCAGCCCCTTAGTGGCGGGAGTAGGAGAGCAGTACTTC. This translates into CASSPLVAGVGEQYF.